This T cell receptor beta chain came from a study of beta chain features in type 1 diabetes (dated by TCRdb to 2017 to 2018). Study-wide context: Patients and healthy donors did not differ in mean age, gender distribution, total cell number or subset yield. A total of approximately 100,000,000 sorted cells were examined across all samples, and the number of cells per subset was strongly correlated with RNA yield. Naive and central memory subsets were obtained from all 30 or so donors, but regulatory and stem cell-like memory subsets were isolated from only 8 patients and about eight healthy donors. In the study, recently diagnosed type 1 diabetes patients and matched healthy donors were compared on the TCRB repertoires of their sorted circulating CD4+ T cell subsets. Broad study findings and their caveats: In all four CD4+ subsets, TCRB CDR3 length was moderately but significantly shorter in type 1 diabetes patients. Shorter templates might have been favored by PCR, but patient and control samples were amplified and corrected together, so both groups would have been affected equally by any skew. Because the HLA sub-analyses included only small numbers of individuals, any influence of HLA type on TCRB rearrangement was left unresolved. Because cDNA was sequenced instead of genomic DNA, highly expressing activated cells could be over-represented, though the groups showed no difference in activation or CD3 levels. At VDJ recombination sites, type 1 diabetes patients had fewer insertions and more deleted nucleotides, which implies abnormalities in thymic rearrangement. The naive, central memory and regulatory TCRB repertoires appeared to resemble one another more closely among patients than among healthy donors.

Each donor gave one peripheral blood draw, approximately 100 mL on average, collected into heparinised tubes. Using a panel that included CD45RO, CCR7, CD25, CD127, CD95 and CD27, naive, central memory, regulatory and stem cell-like memory CD4+ T cells were sorted on a BD FACSAria II. Every sorted population had a purity above 98%. PBMCs were isolated immediately by Lymphoprep density gradient centrifugation and stained directly without culture. So that batch effects would be minimized, each experiment stained and sorted samples in pairs, pairing one healthy donor with one patient. The High Capacity cDNA Reverse Transcription Kit was used to reverse transcribe all of the isolated RNA, meaning that expressed TCRB transcripts were what got sequenced. Naive, central memory and regulatory T cell samples underwent deep immunoSEQ sequencing, averaging about 3.3 million total reads per sample. Sorted cells were lysed in RLT buffer, and RNA was extracted using DNase-treated RNeasy Micro or Mini kits according to cell number. To prevent cross-contamination, each cell subset was processed individually, whereas patient and healthy donor samples were processed jointly. The immunoSEQ multiplex PCR was used to amplify TCRB sequences from cDNA, generating 87-bp fragments that spanned the CDR3 region. The amplicons were sequenced using the Illumina HiSeq platform. The original methods were these. Synthetic template baselines were used to correct PCR bias computationally, reads within Hamming distance 2 were collapsed together, and singletons that could not be merged were discarded. Reads were aligned to IMGT to assign V, D and J genes, CDR3 length, and insertions or deletions at six rearrangement sites. Within each subset, clonotype counts were normalized to the number of sorted cells before true diversity and Gini coefficients were calculated with the tcR R package. Repertoire sharing was quantified using the overlap coefficient calculated on TCRB nucleotide sequences. Out-of-frame TCRB sequences from naive cells were analyzed to stand in for the pre-selection repertoire. TCRdb mirrors the immuneACCESS table, restricted to in-frame sequences. Some clones are absent from its copies; in checked studies, under half trace to an unresolved V gene, and the reason for the others is unknown. V, J and clone size reflect that table, while D and trimming were determined from the DNA. Counted in this sample were around 300,000 clones; approximately 15% of them appeared once. The ten largest clonotypes hold 0.015% to 0.019% of the sample.

This clone has just a few counts. The target of this receptor is not known. Per-nucleotide qualities are absent, and no much larger clonotype sits a single base away. V is cut by 0 bases and J by 12 bases, and the space between the germline ends is 22 bases. Its CDR3 holds 16 amino acids, cysteine through phenylalanine. Only the CDR3 region is kept as DNA, spanning 48 bases read in frame from base 1. The germline V gene provides CDR1 SGDLS and CDR2 YYNGEE. The V and J segments used are TRBV9 and TRBJ2-1; 5 matching bases give a weak D call of TRBD1. Sequenced: naive CD4+ T cells from blood. The meaning of the sample's cell subset or site label: true naive CD4+ T cells. The receptor's source is a man aged 18 to 29 with type 1 diabetes. The CDR3 is CASSVDQGANTERQFF. The nucleotides read TGTGCCAGCAGCGTAGATCAAGGGGCGAACACAGAGCGGCAGTTCTTC.